This T cell receptor beta chain was obtained from a study of blood T cell repertoires in COVID-19. Study-level background: Collection of acute and convalescent COVID-19 samples took place in the United States, Italy and Spain.

Data came from immunoSEQ multiplex PCR; TCRdb stores just in-frame clones and leaves some out. The sample lists approximately 380,000 clones, about 85% occurring once. This CDR3 spans 12 amino acids. Germline CDR1 reads SGHAT; CDR2 reads FQNNGV. V was shortened by 4 bases and J by 14 bases, with 15 bases between the two germline ends. The gene calls are TRBV11-2 and TRBJ2-1; a possible D gene is TRBD1 (6 bases). Specimen: peripheral blood. This TCR came from a young woman with acute or convalescent COVID-19. CDR3 sequence: CASSWDTRLEFF. CDR3 DNA sequence: TGTGCCAGCAGCTGGGACACGAGATTGGAGTTCTTC.